A single sample is the source of the 26 T cell receptor beta chains below, sequenced in a study of response to subunit inactivated influenza vaccine. TCRdb used MiXCR to reprocess the RT-PCR reads, holding one entry per CDR3 protein. The repertoire has almost 600,000 distinct CDR3 sequences, 12% to 15% of them found once; the top ten carry over 8.5%. This sample comprised PBMCs from blood, obtained approximately 12 days after vaccination. All receptors derive from a man between 45 and 60 years old who received an inactivated influenza vaccine.

The chain is built from TRBV20-1 and TRBJ2-1; 12 positions match TRBD2. The CDR3 totals 16 residues. Germline assignment: CDR1 DFQATT and CDR2 SNEGSKA (reference sequence). Losses at the gene ends were 6 bases for V and 0 bases for J; bases not matched to a gene: 6. The CDR3 reads CSARLAGVRSYNEQFF. The CDR3 nucleotides read TGCAGTGCCAGACTAGCGGGGGTCCGCTCCTACAATGAGCAGTTCTTC.

This clonotype was seen a few times. The rearrangement links TRBV7-2 to TRBJ2-7; TRBD2 matches 12 bases. The length of the CDR3 is 16 residues. V was clipped by 5 bases and J by 2 bases; unmatched bases: 7. Looked up from germline, CDR1 is SGHTA and CDR2 is FQGNSA. The CDR3 DNA reads TGTGCCAGCAGCCAAGCTAGCGGGAGGGCCACCTACGAGCAGTACTTC. Its protein product is CASSQASGRATYEQYF.

The table lists this clonotype with a few counts. The rearrangement uses TRBV20-1 and TRBJ2-7, with a weak D call TRBD2 (5 bases). V was shortened by 1 base and J by 4 bases, with 20 bases between the two germline ends. The CDR3 runs to 16 residues. Looked up from germline, CDR1 is DFQATT and CDR2 is SNEGSKA (reference sequence). CDR3 loop: CSARAPSFRRGYEQYF. CDR3 DNA: TGCAGTGCTAGAGCCCCAAGTTTCCGTCGGGGTTACGAGCAGTACTTC.

This clonotype was counted between two and nine times. The CDR3 DNA reads as TGTGCCAGCAGCAAAGACAGGGGGCGGACTGAAGCTTTCTTT. It translates to CASSKDRGRTEAFF. V and J are TRBV5-5 and TRBJ1-1, with 10 bases aligning to TRBD1. The CDR3 covers 14 residues. Germline CDR1 reads SGHKS; CDR2 reads YYEKEE (reference sequence). V shed 4 bases and J 5 bases; nucleotides not matched to a gene: 5.

This chain connects TRBV12-3 or TRBV12-4 to TRBJ2-5; 9 bases match TRBD2. This CDR3 has 15 amino acids. Losses at the gene ends were 5 bases for V and 2 bases for J; bases not matched to a gene: 6. CDR3 nucleotides: TGTGCCAGCAGTGCCGGGACTAGCCTTCAAGAGACCCAGTACTTC. It codes for CASSAGTSLQETQYF.

This clonotype was observed a handful of times. The chain has TRBV18 and TRBJ1-5; 12 nucleotides align to TRBD1. V was pared by 3 bases and J by 10 bases, with 10 bases of the junction left unmatched. Germline lookup yields CDR1 KGHSH and CDR2 LQKENI. This CDR3 contains 16 residues. CDR3 region: CASSPGQGALTLPQHF. DNA of the CDR3: TGTGCCAGCTCACCGGGACAGGGGGCCCTCACACTTCCCCAGCATTTT.

This clonotype has just a few counts. The genes are TRBV27 and TRBJ2-5; TRBD2 matches at 8 bases. Per germline, CDR1 MNHEY and CDR2 SMNVEV (reference sequence). V lost 10 bases to trimming and J lost 2 bases; unmatched junction nucleotides: 3. The CDR3 is 12 amino acids. The CDR3 spells CATGTSQETQYF. The CDR3 DNA sequence: TGTGCCACCGGGACTAGTCAAGAGACCCAGTACTTC.

In the case of this clonotype: The junction departs from the called germline gene at one end, perhaps through a read error. The chain combines TRBV12-3 or TRBV12-4 with TRBJ2-5; TRBD2 is a possible D gene (5 bases). The CDR3 spans 10 residues. Here the CDR3 reads CAVGRGTQYF. The CDR3 coding sequence is TGCGCGGTAGGGAGAGGGACCCAGTACTTC.

This clonotype has a handful of counts. The chain joins TRBV28 to TRBJ2-7; 14 nucleotides agree with TRBD2. CDR1 and CDR2 (germline): MDHEN, SYDVKM. The trim removed 6 bases at V and 4 bases at J, leaving 5 bases unmatched. The CDR3 runs to 15 residues. The CDR3 nucleotides read TGTGCCAGCAGGACTAGCGGGGGGGCCGGGTACGAGCAGTACTTC. Its translation is CASRTSGGAGYEQYF. Drawing the rest from reference TRBV28 and TRBJ2-7, the complete variable domain is DVKVTQSSRYLVKRTGEKVFLECVQDMDHENMFWYRQDPGLGLRLIYFSYDVKMKEKGDIPEGYSVSREKKERFSLILESASTNQTSMYLCASRTSGGAGYEQYFGPGTRLTVT.

This clonotype was found once. This chain connects TRBV3-1 to TRBJ2-3; TRBD2 aligns across 8 bases. The germline CDR1 and CDR2 sequences are LGHDT and YNNKEL (reference sequence). After removal of 0 bases from V and 2 bases from J, the junction contained 7 bases not matched to a gene. This CDR3 contains 17 residues. The CDR3 bases are TGTGCCAGCAGCCAAGATGCTCTAGCGGGCATCACAGATACGCAGTATTTT. This encodes CASSQDALAGITDTQYF.

J is TRBJ2-3 and V is TRBV7-9, with D perhaps TRBD2 (6 bases). There are 14 residues in the CDR3. The V gene lost 8 bases and the J gene lost 0 bases, with 12 bases spanning the gap. Germline V gene sequence: CDR1 SEHNR, CDR2 FQNEAQ (reference sequence). The CDR3 spells CASSSAASTDTQYF. Here the CDR3 DNA reads TGTGCCAGCTCTAGCGCGGCTAGCACAGATACGCAGTATTTT.

There are many counts of this clonotype. The chain combines TRBV6-1 with TRBJ2-7, with 8 bases fitting TRBD2. Germline V CDR1 and CDR2: MNHNS, SASEGT. This CDR3 is 14 amino acids long. V trimming: 6 bases; J trimming: 0 bases; junction bases outside the gene matches: 4. The DNA for the CDR3 is TGTGCCAGCAGGGGTAGCGGGATCTCCTACGAGCAGTACTTC. Protein: CASRGSGISYEQYF.

Only a few counts were recorded for this clonotype. The chain links TRBV20-1 to TRBJ1-2; D call uncertain. Germline loops: CDR1 DFQATT, CDR2 SNEGSKA (reference sequence). This CDR3 region has 14 residues. The V gene lost 0 bases and the J gene lost 8 bases, with 16 bases spanning the gap. CDR3 DNA sequence: TGCAGTGCTAGAGATCAAGTGCCCCCGGAGGGCTACACCTTC. Translation: CSARDQVPPEGYTF.

The chain recombines TRBV20-1 with TRBJ1-5; D is unresolved. Germline loops: CDR1 DFQATT, CDR2 SNEGSKA (reference sequence). The V and J ends lost 2 bases and 7 bases respectively, with 12 bases between them. The CDR3 consists of 13 residues. The DNA for the CDR3 is TGCAGTGCTAGATACTCCCTAGAGCAGCCCCAGCATTTT. This sequence encodes CSARYSLEQPQHF.

The chain joins TRBV3-1 to TRBJ2-5, with TRBD2 identical over 10 bases. With 1 base clipped from V and 1 base from J, the junction kept 12 bases outside the gene matches. The CDR3 is 19 amino acids. Germline V lookup: CDR1 LGHDT, CDR2 YNNKEL (reference sequence). The CDR3 protein is CASSQVLQREGPLQETQYF. The CDR3 coding sequence is TGTGCCAGCAGCCAAGTTCTCCAGCGGGAGGGCCCTCTCCAAGAGACCCAGTACTTC.

The CDR3 DNA sequence: TGTGCCAGCAGTATATTAGCAGCGGGCACAGATACGCAGTATTTT. Amino acid sequence: CASSILAAGTDTQYF. This rearrangement joins TRBV5-5 to TRBJ2-3; D is possibly TRBD2 (5 bases). This CDR3 is 15 amino acids long. CDR1 is SGHKS, CDR2 YYEKEE, per germline (reference sequence). Trimming shortened V by 5 bases and J by 1 base, and 14 bases separated the two germline ends.

The V and J genes are TRBV20-1 and TRBJ1-5; weak D call: TRBD1 (6 bases). This CDR3 is 15 amino acids long. V dropped 3 bases and J dropped 2 bases, with 14 bases sitting between them. Germline V gene sequence: CDR1 DFQATT, CDR2 SNEGSKA (reference sequence). The CDR3 is CSARPQGWGNQPQHF. The DNA for the CDR3 is TGCAGTGCTAGGCCACAGGGATGGGGCAATCAGCCCCAGCATTTT.

This sequence joins TRBV28 and TRBJ1-2, with TRBD1 matching 8 bases. The CDR3 is 14 residues long. The ends lost 6 bases at V and 3 bases at J; junction bases unmatched: 6. Germline-derived CDR1 and CDR2 are MDHEN and SYDVKM. This CDR3 is CASSPQGAYYGYTF. In nucleotides, the CDR3 is TGTGCCAGCAGCCCGCAGGGGGCCTACTATGGCTACACCTTC.

This clonotype was found many times. The gene calls are TRBV7-2 and TRBJ2-1, with a tentative D call TRBD2 (5 bases). CDR3 length equals 13 residues. Germline lookup yields CDR1 SGHTA and CDR2 FQGNSA. The germline V and J ends were trimmed by 3 bases and 6 bases, with 9 bases remaining between them. The DNA of the CDR3 is TGTGCCAGCAGCTTGGACTGGACCAATGAGCAGTTCTTC. Protein product: CASSLDWTNEQFF.

The chain uses TRBV15 and TRBJ2-1; TRBD2 agrees at 10 bases. J was trimmed by 6 bases and V by 1 base; bases with no gene match: 0. Germline loops: CDR1 LNHNV, CDR2 YYDKDF (reference sequence). This CDR3 spans 14 amino acids. This chain's CDR3 is CATSRVAGGNEQFF. CDR3 DNA: TGTGCCACCAGCAGAGTAGCGGGAGGCAATGAGCAGTTCTTC.

The gene calls are TRBV6-1 and TRBJ2-7; possibly TRBD1 or TRBD2 for D (5 bases each). The germline CDR1 and CDR2 sequences are MNHNS and SASEGT. This CDR3 has 13 amino acids. V was trimmed by 7 bases and J by 4 bases, leaving 14 bases between them. The CDR3 spells CASTSGGEYEQYF. The CDR3 DNA reads TGTGCCAGCACCAGTGGGGGAGAGTACGAGCAGTACTTC.

The rearrangement joins TRBV10-3 to TRBJ2-2, with 9 bases identical to TRBD2. CDR1 is ENHRY and CDR2 is SYGVKD in the germline V gene. This CDR3 is 16 amino acids long. V was pared by 3 bases and J by 3 bases, with 5 bases of the junction left unmatched. The CDR3 sequence: CAISESGGFDTGELFF. The CDR3, as DNA: TGTGCCATCAGTGAAAGCGGGGGGTTTGACACCGGGGAGCTGTTTTTT.

This clonotype showed up just a few times. The chain carries TRBV4-2 and TRBJ1-6; unclear D gene. Trimming removed 0 bases at V and 7 bases at J, with 10 bases between. Germline V gives CDR1 LGHNA, CDR2 YNFKEQ. The CDR3 has 15 amino acids. Written as DNA, the CDR3 is TGTGCCAGCAGCCAAGATGGACCGCGGAATTCACCCCTCCACTTT. Residues: CASSQDGPRNSPLHF.

The chain recombines TRBV7-9 with TRBJ2-5; D is perhaps TRBD2 (6 bases). From germline, CDR1 is SEHNR and CDR2 FQNEAQ (reference sequence). This CDR3 comprises 14 residues. Trimming cost V 5 bases and J 2 bases, with 12 bases left between them. CDR3 amino acids: CASSRPSEQETQYF. CDR3 bases: TGTGCCAGCAGCCGCCCTAGCGAGCAAGAGACCCAGTACTTC.

This chain links TRBV19 with TRBJ2-7; possible D gene TRBD2, 5 bases. Trimming took 8 bases from V and 3 from J, leaving 14 bases between them. Germline CDR1 is LNHDA and CDR2 is SQIVND (reference sequence). The CDR3 spans 13 residues. CDR3 sequence: CASAGHGNYEQYF. DNA of the CDR3: TGTGCCAGTGCCGGCCACGGGAACTACGAGCAGTACTTC.

The rearrangement uses TRBV12-3 or TRBV12-4 and TRBJ1-6; D unresolved. V was pared by 5 bases and J by 10 bases, with 12 bases between. The CDR3 is made up of 13 amino acids. The CDR3 nucleotides read TGTGCCAGCAGTATCGGGTCAGGCTCACCCCTCCACTTT. This gives the protein CASSIGSGSPLHF.